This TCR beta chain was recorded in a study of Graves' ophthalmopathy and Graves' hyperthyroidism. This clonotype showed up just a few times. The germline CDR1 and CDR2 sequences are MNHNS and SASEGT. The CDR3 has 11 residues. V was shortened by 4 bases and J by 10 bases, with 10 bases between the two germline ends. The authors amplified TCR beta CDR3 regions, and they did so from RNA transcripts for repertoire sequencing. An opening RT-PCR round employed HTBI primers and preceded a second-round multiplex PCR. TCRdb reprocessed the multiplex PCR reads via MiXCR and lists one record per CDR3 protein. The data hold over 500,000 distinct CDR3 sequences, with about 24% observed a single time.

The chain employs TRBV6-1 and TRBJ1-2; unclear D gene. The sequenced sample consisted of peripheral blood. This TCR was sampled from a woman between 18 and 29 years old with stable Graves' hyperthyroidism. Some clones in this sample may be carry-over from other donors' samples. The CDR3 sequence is CASSGPPAYTF. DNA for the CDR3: TGTGCCAGCAGTGGCCCACCTGCCTACACCTTC.